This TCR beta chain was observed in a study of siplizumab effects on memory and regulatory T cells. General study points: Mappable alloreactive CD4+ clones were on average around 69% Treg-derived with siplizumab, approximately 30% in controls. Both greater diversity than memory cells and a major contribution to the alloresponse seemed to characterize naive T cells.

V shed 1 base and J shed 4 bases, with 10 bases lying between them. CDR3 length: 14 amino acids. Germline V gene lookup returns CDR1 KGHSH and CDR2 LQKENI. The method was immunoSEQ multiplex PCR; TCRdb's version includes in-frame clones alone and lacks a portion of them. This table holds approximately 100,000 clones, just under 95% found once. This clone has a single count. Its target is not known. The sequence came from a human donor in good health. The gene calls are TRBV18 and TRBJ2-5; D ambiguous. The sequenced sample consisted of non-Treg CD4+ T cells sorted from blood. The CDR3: CASSPRDSRETQYF. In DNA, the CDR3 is TGTGCCAGCTCACCACGAGATAGTCGAGAGACCCAGTACTTC.